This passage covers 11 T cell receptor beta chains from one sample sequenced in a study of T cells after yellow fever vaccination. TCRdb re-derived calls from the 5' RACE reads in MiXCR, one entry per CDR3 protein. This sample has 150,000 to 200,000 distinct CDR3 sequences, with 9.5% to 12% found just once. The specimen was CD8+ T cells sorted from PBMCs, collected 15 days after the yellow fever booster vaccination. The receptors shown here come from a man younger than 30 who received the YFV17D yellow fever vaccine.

DNA of the CDR3: TGTGCCAGCAGTCCCCGGCGGGGGGCAGGCACCGGGGAGCTGTTTTTT. It is translated as CASSPRRGAGTGELFF. V gene TRBV12-3 or TRBV12-4 combines with J gene TRBJ2-2; 8 positions agree with TRBD2. The trim removed 5 bases at V and 4 bases at J, leaving 9 bases unmatched. CDR3 length equals 16 residues.

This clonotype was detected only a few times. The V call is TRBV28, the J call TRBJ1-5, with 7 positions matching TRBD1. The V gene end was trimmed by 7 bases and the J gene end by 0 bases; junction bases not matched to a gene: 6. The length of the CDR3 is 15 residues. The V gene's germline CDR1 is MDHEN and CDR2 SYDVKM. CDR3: CASNAGQYSNQPQHF. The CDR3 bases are TGTGCCAGCAACGCGGGACAGTATAGCAATCAGCCCCAGCATTTT.

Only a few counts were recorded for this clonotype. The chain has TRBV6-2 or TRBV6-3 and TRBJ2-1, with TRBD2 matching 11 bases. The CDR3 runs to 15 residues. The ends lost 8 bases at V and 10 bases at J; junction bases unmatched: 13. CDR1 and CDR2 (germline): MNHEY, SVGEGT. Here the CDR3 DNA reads TGTGCCAGCCTACGCCTAGCGGGGGGCCCAAGCGAGCAGTTCTTC. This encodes CASLRLAGGPSEQFF.

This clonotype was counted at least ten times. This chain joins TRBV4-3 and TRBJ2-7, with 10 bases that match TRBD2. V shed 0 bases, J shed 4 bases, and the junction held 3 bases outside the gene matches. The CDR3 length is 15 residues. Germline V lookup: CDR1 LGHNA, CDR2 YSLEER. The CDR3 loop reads CASSQDRTSGYEQYV. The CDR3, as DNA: TGCGCCAGCAGCCAAGACAGGACTAGCGGTTACGAGCAGTACGTC.

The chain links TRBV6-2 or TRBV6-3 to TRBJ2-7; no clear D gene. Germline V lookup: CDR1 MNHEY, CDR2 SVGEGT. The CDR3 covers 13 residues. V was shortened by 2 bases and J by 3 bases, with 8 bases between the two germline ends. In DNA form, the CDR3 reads TGTGCCAGCAGTTACGCGGACGGCTACGAGCAGTACGTC. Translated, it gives CASSYADGYEQYV.

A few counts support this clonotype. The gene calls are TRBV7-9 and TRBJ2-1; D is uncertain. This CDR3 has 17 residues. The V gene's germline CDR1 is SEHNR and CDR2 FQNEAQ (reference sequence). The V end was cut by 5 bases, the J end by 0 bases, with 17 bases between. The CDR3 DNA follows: TGTGCCAGCAGCCCCCGCCCCATAGACACCTCCTACAATGAGCAGTTCTTC. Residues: CASSPRPIDTSYNEQFF.

CDR3 in amino acids: CASSSDRDSNSYEQYV. CDR3 DNA sequence: TGTGCCAGCAGTTCAGACAGGGACTCGAACTCTTACGAGCAGTACGTC. This sequence joins TRBV12-3 or TRBV12-4 and TRBJ2-7; the D gene is possibly TRBD1 (7 bases). This CDR3 spans 16 amino acids. The V end lost 4 bases, the J end lost 4 bases, and 20 bases lay between the germline ends.

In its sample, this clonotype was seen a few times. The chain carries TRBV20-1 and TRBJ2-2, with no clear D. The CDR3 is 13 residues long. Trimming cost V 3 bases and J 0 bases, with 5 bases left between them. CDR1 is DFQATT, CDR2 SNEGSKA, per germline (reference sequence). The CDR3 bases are TGCAGTGCTAGGGTTTCGAACACCGGGGAGCTGTTTTTT. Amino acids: CSARVSNTGELFF.

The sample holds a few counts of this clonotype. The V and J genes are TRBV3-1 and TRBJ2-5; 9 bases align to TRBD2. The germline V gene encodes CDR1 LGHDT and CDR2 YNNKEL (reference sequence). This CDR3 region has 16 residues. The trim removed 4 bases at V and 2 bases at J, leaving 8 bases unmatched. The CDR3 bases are TGTGCCAGCAGCCTGACAAAGGCGGGGGGGCAAGAGACCCAGTACTTC. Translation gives CASSLTKAGGQETQYF.

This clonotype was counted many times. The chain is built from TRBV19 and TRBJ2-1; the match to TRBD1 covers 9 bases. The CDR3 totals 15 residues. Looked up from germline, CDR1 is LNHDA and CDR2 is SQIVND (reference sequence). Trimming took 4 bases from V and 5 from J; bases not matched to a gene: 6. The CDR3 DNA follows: TGTGCCAGTAGTAACACAGGGGGCGTTCACAATGAGCAGTTCTTC. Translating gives CASSNTGGVHNEQFF.

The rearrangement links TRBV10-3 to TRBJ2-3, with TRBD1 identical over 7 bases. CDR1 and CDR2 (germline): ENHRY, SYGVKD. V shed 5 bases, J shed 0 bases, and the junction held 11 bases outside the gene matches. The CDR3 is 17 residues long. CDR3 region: CAISPRLQGLSTDTQYF. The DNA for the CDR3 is TGTGCCATCAGTCCACGGCTACAGGGGCTCAGCACAGATACGCAGTATTTT.